This TCR beta chain originates from a study of T cells expressing NK-cell markers. Looked up from germline, CDR1 is KGHDR and CDR2 is SFDVKD. This CDR3 is built from 13 residues. TCRdb re-called the 5' RACE reads and shows each CDR3 protein once, DNA omitted. The sample has about 460,000 distinct CDR3 sequences. The sequencing input was blood T cells: a sorted CD56 or NKG2C T cell subset, CD4+ or CD8+ T cells, or bulk PBMC T cells (not recorded which). J is TRBJ2-5 and V is TRBV24-1. The TCR was taken from a woman in her forties or fifties in good health. The CDR3 region is CATSKASQETQYF.